This T cell receptor beta chain was retrieved from a study of blood T cell repertoires in COVID-19. Across the whole study: Some COVID-19 samples were acute and others convalescent; all came from the United States, Italy and Spain. PBMCs, B-cell-depleted T cells, or T cells were the source of the cDNA or gDNA that made up the material.

As originally analysed: Amplifying reference gene primers gave estimates of nucleated cell counts. Clones were sequenced by immunoSEQ multiplex PCR, and TCRdb holds only the in-frame ones, with some missing. The V and J calls and clone size are taken from that table; D and trimming were inferred from the DNA. The data contain about 85,000 clones, roughly nine tenths of them singletons. CDR1 and CDR2 (germline): MRHNA, SNTAGT. The V end was cut by 6 bases, the J end by 4 bases, with 22 bases between. CDR3 length: 17 amino acids. The chain links TRBV6-4 to TRBJ1-3; D perhaps matches TRBD1 (6 bases). Sequences were obtained from peripheral blood. The sequence derives from a man aged 60 to 75 with acute or convalescent COVID-19. The DNA for the CDR3 is TGTGCCAGCAGGTCGGCGACAGGCGTTAAGGGAGGAAACACCATATATTTT. This codes for CASRSATGVKGGNTIYF.